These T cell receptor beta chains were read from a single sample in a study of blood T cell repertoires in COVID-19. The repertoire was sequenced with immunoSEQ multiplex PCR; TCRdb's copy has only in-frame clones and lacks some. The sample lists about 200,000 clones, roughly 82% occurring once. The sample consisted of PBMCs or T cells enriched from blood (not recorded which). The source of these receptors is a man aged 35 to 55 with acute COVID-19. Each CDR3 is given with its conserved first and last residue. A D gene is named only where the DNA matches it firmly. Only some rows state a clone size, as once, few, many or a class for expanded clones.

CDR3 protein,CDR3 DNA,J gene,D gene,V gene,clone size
CASSLRGGVTEAFF,TGTGCCAGCAGCTTAAGAGGGGGGGTCACTGAAGCTTTCTTT,TRBJ1-1,.,TRBV7-3,.
CASRARGTGELFF,TGTGCCAGCAGAGCCAGGGGTACCGGGGAGCTGTTTTTT,TRBJ2-2,.,TRBV28,.
CASSSRGGAEAFF,TGTGCCAGCAGCTCCAGGGGCGGTGCTGAAGCTTTCTTT,TRBJ1-1,.,TRBV5-4,.
CSVAPREGNEQFF,TGCAGCGTTGCCCCGCGGGAGGGGAATGAGCAGTTCTTC,TRBJ2-1,TRBD2,TRBV29-1,.
CSVPRGLGEQFF,TGCAGCGTTCCCAGGGGGCTGGGTGAGCAGTTCTTC,TRBJ2-1,TRBD1,TRBV29-1,once
CATRNLADYNEQFF,TGTGCCACTAGAAACCTAGCGGACTACAATGAGCAGTTCTTC,TRBJ2-1,TRBD2,TRBV19,.
CAISGSGGRGETQYF,TGTGCCATCAGTGGGTCGGGAGGGCGCGGGGAGACCCAGTACTTC,TRBJ2-5,TRBD2,TRBV10-3,.
CASRPGTSGSHSYNEQFF,TGCGCCAGCAGACCCGGGACTAGCGGGAGCCACTCCTACAATGAGCAGTTCTTC,TRBJ2-1,TRBD2,TRBV5-1,.
CASRPPAQAPWMDTQYF,TGTGCCAGCAGACCGCCGGCACAGGCCCCTTGGATGGATACGCAGTATTTT,TRBJ2-3,.,TRBV9,once
CASSPQMNYGYTF,TGTGCCAGCAGCCCTCAGATGAACTATGGCTACACCTTC,TRBJ1-2,.,TRBV7-9,.
CASSSPGTGWAGELFF,TGTGCCAGCAGCTCCCCCGGGACAGGGTGGGCCGGGGAGCTGTTTTTT,TRBJ2-2,TRBD1,TRBV7-3,.
CASSPQGAATQYF,TGCGCCAGCAGCCCCCAGGGGGCAGCGACCCAGTACTTC,TRBJ2-5,TRBD1,TRBV4-1,.
CANKLGMVVDTQYF,TGTGCCAACAAACTAGGAATGGTTGTAGATACGCAGTATTTT,TRBJ2-3,.,TRBV5-8,.
CASSLQGGGNTIYF,TGTGCCAGCAGCTTGCAAGGAGGAGGAAACACCATATATTTT,TRBJ1-3,.,TRBV5-4,once
CSASDRQPQHF,TGCAGTGCTAGTGATCGTCAGCCCCAGCATTTT,TRBJ1-5,.,TRBV20-1,.
CSVVDPLATDTQYF,TGCAGCGTTGTGGACCCTCTAGCCACAGATACGCAGTATTTT,TRBJ2-3,.,TRBV29-1,.
CASSPDGTVYEQYF,TGTGCCAGCAGCCCCGATGGGACAGTCTACGAGCAGTACTTC,TRBJ2-7,TRBD1,TRBV27,once
CASSYDRYTDTQYF,TGTGCCAGCAGTTACGACAGGTACACAGATACGCAGTATTTT,TRBJ2-3,.,TRBV6-2/TRBV6-3,few
CASSLTGGNTDTQYF,TGTGCCAGCAGCTTGACAGGGGGTAACACAGATACGCAGTATTTT,TRBJ2-3,TRBD1,TRBV13,.
CATSRGADERAWAFF,TGTGCCACCAGCAGAGGGGCGGATGAGAGGGCGTGGGCTTTCTTT,TRBJ1-1,.,TRBV15,.
CATSDTGSDANTGELFF,TGTGCCACCAGTGACACAGGTTCCGACGCGAACACCGGGGAGCTGTTTTTT,TRBJ2-2,.,TRBV24-1,.
CASTGGRSATGELFF,TGTGCCAGTACAGGGGGGAGGTCGGCCACCGGGGAGCTGTTTTTT,TRBJ2-2,TRBD1,TRBV28,few
CASSLVTEAFF,TGTGCCAGCAGCCTCGTGACTGAAGCTTTCTTT,TRBJ1-1,.,TRBV11-2,.
CASSLGQGDRRGTEAFF,TGTGCCAGCAGTTTAGGACAGGGCGACAGAAGGGGCACTGAAGCTTTCTTT,TRBJ1-1,TRBD1,TRBV28,.
CASGKTGGSFVEQYF,TGTGCCAGCGGCAAGACAGGGGGTTCCTTCGTCGAGCAGTACTTC,TRBJ2-7,TRBD1,TRBV2,.
CASSIDLGQRQFF,TGTGCCAGTAGTATAGATCTTGGACAACGGCAGTTCTTC,TRBJ2-1,.,TRBV19,once
CACRSFGLAGGLNEQFF,TGTGCCTGCCGGAGCTTCGGACTAGCGGGAGGGCTCAATGAGCAGTTCTTC,TRBJ2-1,TRBD2,TRBV30,.
CASSPGTGVFYNEQFF,TGTGCCAGCTCACCAGGTACGGGAGTCTTCTACAATGAGCAGTTCTTC,TRBJ2-1,.,TRBV18,.
CASSKWPLYLDRAEQFF,TGTGCCAGCAGCAAATGGCCTCTCTATCTCGACAGGGCGGAGCAGTTCTTC,TRBJ2-1,.,TRBV21-1,.
CASFPQRGQGITGELFF,TGTGCCAGTTTTCCCCAACGGGGACAGGGTATCACCGGGGAGCTGTTTTTT,TRBJ2-2,TRBD1,TRBV19,.
CASRPNRGTEAFF,TGTGCCAGCAGGCCAAACAGGGGGACTGAAGCTTTCTTT,TRBJ1-1,TRBD1,TRBV28,.
CASSSPFDSRETQYF,TGTGCCAGCAGCTCCCCATTCGACAGCCGAGAGACCCAGTACTTC,TRBJ2-5,.,TRBV7-9,.
CATNSGAVAYEQYF,TGTGCCACCAATTCGGGAGCCGTAGCCTACGAGCAGTACTTC,TRBJ2-7,.,TRBV19,.
CASSPILSGAFF,TGTGCCAGCAGTCCCATCCTCTCGGGAGCTTTCTTT,TRBJ1-1,.,TRBV12-3/TRBV12-4,.
CASSAGTGMDEQYF,TGCGCCAGCAGCGCCGGGACAGGGATGGACGAGCAGTACTTC,TRBJ2-7,TRBD1,TRBV5-1,once
CASSTGNEQFF,TGTGCCAGTAGTACAGGAAATGAGCAGTTCTTC,TRBJ2-1,.,TRBV19,.
CASSQTGSSGNTIYF,TGTGCCAGCAGCCAAACAGGGTCCTCTGGAAACACCATATATTTT,TRBJ1-3,.,TRBV28,.
CASSQEIAATYNEQFF,TGCGCCAGCAGCCAAGAAATAGCGGCAACCTACAATGAGCAGTTCTTC,TRBJ2-1,.,TRBV4-3,.
CATSSLTGIGGKAFF,TGTGCCACCAGCAGTTTGACAGGGATTGGCGGGAAAGCTTTCTTT,TRBJ1-1,TRBD1,TRBV15,.
CASSFEANSPLHF,TGTGCCAGCAGTTTCGAGGCTAATTCACCCCTCCACTTT,TRBJ1-6,.,TRBV28,.
CASLRDTNQPQHF,TGTGCCAGCCTCCGGGACACAAATCAGCCCCAGCATTTT,TRBJ1-5,.,TRBV12-3/TRBV12-4,once
CASSLEGQNTGELFF,TGCGCCAGCAGCTTGGAGGGACAGAACACCGGGGAGCTGTTTTTT,TRBJ2-2,.,TRBV5-1,.
CASSRGKANEKLFF,TGTGCCAGCAGCCGGGGAAAGGCTAATGAAAAACTGTTTTTT,TRBJ1-4,.,TRBV13,.
CASSSGLLPSYGYTF,TGTGCCAGCAGCTCCGGACTCCTCCCTTCCTATGGCTACACCTTC,TRBJ1-2,.,TRBV9,.
CASSSLPGLGGNEQFF,TGTGCCAGCAGTTCTCTGCCGGGACTGGGAGGCAATGAGCAGTTCTTC,TRBJ2-1,.,TRBV6-5,.
CASPGTGGYEQYF,TGTGCCAGCCCCGGGACAGGGGGGTACGAGCAGTACTTC,TRBJ2-7,TRBD1,TRBV6-5,.
CASSLRQGRNYGYTF,TGTGCCAGCAGTCTAAGACAGGGCCGGAACTATGGCTACACCTTC,TRBJ1-2,TRBD1,TRBV6-5,.